Listed below are T cell receptor beta chains from one sample, sequenced in a study of PD-1 blockade in classical Hodgkin lymphoma. The table came from immunoSEQ multiplex PCR; TCRdb's copy has only in-frame clones and leaves some out. The sample has some 46,000 clones, around 80% seen once. This specimen consisted of peripheral blood mononuclear cells (PBMCs), obtained before the second cycle of nivolumab. These receptors were obtained from a human donor with classical Hodgkin lymphoma. Both conserved end residues are part of each CDR3. A D gene is named only where the DNA matches it firmly. Size tells how often a clone was seen (once, few, many) or the class of an expanded clone, and some rows leave it out.

>TRBV5-1|-|-|TRBJ2-1
TGCGCCAGACTGAAAGCCACGCCCGCCTCCTACAATGAGCAGTTCTTC
CARLKATPASYNEQFF
>TRBV29-1|TRBD1|-|TRBJ1-2
TGCAGCGTTGATAAGGGACAGGGCGGCTATGGCTACACCTTC
CSVDKGQGGYGYTF
>TRBV4-2|TRBD1|-|TRBJ1-3
TGTGCCAGCAGCCAGGATCTAAGAGGGACAGGGGGGAATGGGAAAAACACCATATATTTT
CASSQDLRGTGGNGKNTIYF
>TRBV7-2|-|-|TRBJ2-5
TGTGCCAGCAGCTTGTCAGAAGAGACCCAGTACTTC
CASSLSEETQYF
>TRBV7-9|-|-|TRBJ2-1
TGTGCCAGCAGTCCCCCAGGGGATGAGCAGTTCTTC
CASSPPGDEQFF
>TRBV10-2|-|medium-sized|TRBJ1-1
TGCGCCAGCAGTATCGGGGGGGGTCGAATGAACACTGAAGCTTTCTTT
CASSIGGGRMNTEAFF
>TRBV5-1|-|-|TRBJ1-6
TGCGCCAGCAGCTTGTCTCCCACGGTTCTGGGCATTTCACCCCTCCACTTT
CASSLSPTVLGISPLHF
>TRBV6-5|-|-|TRBJ1-2
TGTGCCACTAAACAAGGCAGGGCCAGCTACACCTTC
CATKQGRASYTF
>TRBV30|TRBD1|-|TRBJ1-2
TGTGCCTGGAGCGACAGGGACGGCTACACCTTC
CAWSDRDGYTF
>TRBV11-1|-|few|TRBJ2-6
TGTGCCAGCAGCTTGGCTGGGGCCAACGTCCTGACTTTC
CASSLAGANVLTF
>TRBV28|-|once|TRBJ1-5
TGTGCCAGCGCACCGGGGGTTACAGGCCGCAATCAGCCCCAGCATTTT
CASAPGVTGRNQPQHF
>TRBV7-2|-|-|TRBJ1-3
TGTGCCAGCAGCTTAGTCCAGCCCGGAAACACCATATATTTT
CASSLVQPGNTIYF
>TRBV7-9|-|-|TRBJ1-6
TGTGCCAGCAGCTTATTGGGATCACCCCTCCACTTT
CASSLLGSPLHF
>TRBV27|-|few|TRBJ2-5
TGTGCCAGCAGTTTATTTTGGGGCGAGGAGACCCAGTACTTC
CASSLFWGEETQYF
>TRBV4-2|-|-|TRBJ1-3
TGTGCCAGCAGCCAGCAGGAAGGGGGAACTGGAAACACCATATATTTT
CASSQQEGGTGNTIYF
>TRBV10-3|TRBD2|-|TRBJ2-7
TGTGCCAGCCAGCCGGGACTAGCTACCTACGAGCAGTACTTC
CASQPGLATYEQYF
>TRBV2|-|once|TRBJ2-3
TGTGCCAGCAGTGGCGCACGGGGGAGCCATAGCACAGATACGCAGTATTTT
CASSGARGSHSTDTQYF
>TRBV6-1|TRBD1|-|TRBJ2-5
TGTGCCAGCAGTGCGGCAGGGACAGGGGGTAGAGAGACCCAGTACTTC
CASSAAGTGGRETQYF
>TRBV27|TRBD1|-|TRBJ1-1
TGTGCCAGCAACGGACAGGGGAGGACTGAAGCTTTCTTT
CASNGQGRTEAFF
>TRBV5-1|-|-|TRBJ2-1
TGCGCCAGCAGCTTGTCGGGGTACAATGAGCAGTTCTTC
CASSLSGYNEQFF
>TRBV16|-|-|TRBJ2-7
TGTGCCAGCAGCCAAGACGGGCCTTACGAGCAGTACTTC
CASSQDGPYEQYF
>TRBV21-1|-|-|TRBJ2-5
TGTGCCAGCAGCAAAGGAATAGGGACCCACCAAGAGACCCAGTACTTC
CASSKGIGTHQETQYF
>TRBV7-6|-|-|TRBJ1-3
TGTGCCAGCAGCTTAGCAGCAGGGACCTCTGGAAACACCATATATTTT
CASSLAAGTSGNTIYF
>TRBV19|-|-|TRBJ1-5
TGTGCCAGTAGACTCATAGGGGGCAATCAGCCCCAGCATTTT
CASRLIGGNQPQHF
>TRBV10-3|-|few|TRBJ1-2
TGTGCCATACAGTGGGACCACTATGGCTACACCTTC
CAIQWDHYGYTF
>TRBV19|TRBD1|-|TRBJ1-2
TGTGCCAGTAGGAGGGGACAGGACGCCTATGGCTACACCTTC
CASRRGQDAYGYTF
>TRBV4-2|-|-|TRBJ1-2
TGTGCCAGCAGCCAGTTTAGGCAGTATGGCTACACCTTC
CASSQFRQYGYTF
>TRBV6-1|TRBD1|-|TRBJ1-6
TGTGCCAGCAGTGAAATAGGGACAGGGGTCTCACCCCTCCACTTT
CASSEIGTGVSPLHF
>TRBV28|TRBD2|once|TRBJ2-3
TGTGCCAGCAGTGGGAGCGGGGACCTCAGCACAGATACGCAGTATTTT
CASSGSGDLSTDTQYF
>TRBV27|TRBD1|-|TRBJ2-7
TGTGCCAGCAGCTCCCAGGACAGGATCTCCTACGAGCAGTACTTC
CASSSQDRISYEQYF